This TCR beta chain was captured by sequencing in a study of cytomegalovirus exposure and HLA in healthy donors. All the people who gave samples were healthy bone marrow donors. Details on this clone: No antigen is known for it.

Study-wide results and limits: Researchers counted roughly 150 TCR beta chains as cytomegalovirus-associated. When analyzed later, a missense DCLRE1C variant was found to be linked to TCR beta V- and J-gene trimming. Donors belonging to an Asian-associated ancestry cluster reportedly showed fewer N-insertions in productive TCRs than the approximately 640-donor mean, according to what a later analysis found.

PCR primers comprised 60 Vbeta and 13 Jbeta primers. Some clones are missing from TCRdb's copy, which holds only in-frame ones; the method was immunoSEQ multiplex PCR. The top ten clones hold roughly 1.5% of a sample with about 190,000 clones, roughly 80% of them seen once. CDR1 is SGHTA, CDR2 FQGNSA, per germline. The CDR3 is 16 residues long. Losses at the gene ends were 6 bases for V and 3 bases for J; bases not matched to a gene: 12. The V gene is TRBV7-2, the J gene TRBJ2-7, with 9 positions matching TRBD2. The sequenced sample consisted of PBMCs. The clonotype was recovered from a woman aged 18-29 years in good health and CMV-seronegative. CDR3 residues: CASRPGVAGVGYEQYF. CDR3 coding DNA: TGTGCCAGCAGGCCCGGGGTAGCGGGAGTCGGCTACGAGCAGTACTTC.